These T cell receptor beta chains were read from a single sample in a study of blood T cell repertoires in COVID-19. The table came from immunoSEQ multiplex PCR; TCRdb's copy has only in-frame clones and leaves some out. The sample carries about 140,000 clones, about 80% recorded once. The sequencing input was peripheral blood. Source of these receptors: a man between 60 and 75 years old with acute or convalescent COVID-19. CDR3s include the opening cysteine and the closing phenylalanine or tryptophan. Fields, in order: clone size, D gene, V gene, J gene, CDR3 DNA, CDR3 protein. D genes are given only for firm matches. The size entry is marked missing in some rows and otherwise reads once, few, many or a size class.

>NA|TRBD2|TRBV5-1|TRBJ2-7
TGCGCCAGCAGCCACGCACTAGCGGGAATTAGGTACGAGCAGTACTTC
CASSHALAGIRYEQYF
>NA|NA|TRBV27|TRBJ2-5
TGTGCCAGCAGCTCGGGTTCTCAAGAGACCCAGTACTTC
CASSSGSQETQYF
>many|NA|TRBV6-2/TRBV6-3|TRBJ1-2
TGTGCCAGCAGTTTGCGAGGTACAGGTACGGGTGGCTACACCTTC
CASSLRGTGTGGYTF
>NA|TRBD2|TRBV28|TRBJ2-1
TGTGCCAGCATGTCTAGCGGGAGTTCCTCCTACAATGAGCAGTTCTTC
CASMSSGSSSYNEQFF
>NA|TRBD2|TRBV19|TRBJ2-3
TGTGCCAGTAGAAGGGCTAGCGGGTCTGCAGATACGCAGTATTTT
CASRRASGSADTQYF
>NA|NA|TRBV19|TRBJ1-2
TGTGCCAGTAGTATAAATGGACAAGGAGGGGGCTACACCTTC
CASSINGQGGGYTF
>NA|NA|TRBV5-1|TRBJ1-1
TGCGCCAGCAGCTTGGGGGGCGGGGAGACTGAAGCTTTCTTT
CASSLGGGETEAFF
>NA|TRBD1|TRBV19|TRBJ1-2
TGTGCCAGTAGAAATCGACAGGGAATGGGGGTCTATGGCTACACCTTC
CASRNRQGMGVYGYTF
>many|TRBD1|TRBV5-4|TRBJ1-2
TGTGCCAGCAGCACCGGACAGGGGGCGTTTACTAACTATGGCTACACCTTC
CASSTGQGAFTNYGYTF
>NA|TRBD1|TRBV4-2|TRBJ1-1
TGTGCCAGCAGCCAAGAATGGGCAGGGGGCGGTTTGAACACTGAAGCTTTCTTT
CASSQEWAGGGLNTEAFF
>NA|TRBD2|TRBV10-1|TRBJ2-3
TGCGCCAGCTCTAGCGGGAGTTCAGATACGCAGTATTTT
CASSSGSSDTQYF
>NA|TRBD1|TRBV11-3|TRBJ2-3
TGTGCCAGCAGCTTCGGACAGGGATCCTCGGATACGCAGTATTTT
CASSFGQGSSDTQYF
>NA|TRBD2|TRBV5-4|TRBJ2-1
TGTGCCAGCAGCTTGCCTAGCGGGAGCCGCAATGAGCAGTTCTTC
CASSLPSGSRNEQFF
>once|TRBD1|TRBV9|TRBJ2-5
TGTGCCAGCAGCGTAGCCCCCGGACAGGGGAAGACCCAGTACTTC
CASSVAPGQGKTQYF
>NA|NA|TRBV6-1|TRBJ2-7
TGTGCCATAAACAGGGCGCCATCCTACGAGCAGTACTTC
CAINRAPSYEQYF
>NA|NA|TRBV5-4|TRBJ1-2
TGTGCCAGCAGCCTACCCGGGAGCTATGGCTACACCTTC
CASSLPGSYGYTF
>few|NA|TRBV3-1/TRBV3-2|TRBJ1-5
TGTGCCAGCAGCCAAGAACAAGGGAGGAATCAGCCCCAGCATTTT
CASSQEQGRNQPQHF
>NA|TRBD1|TRBV7-6|TRBJ2-5
TGTGCCAGCAGCTTAGGGCGGGACAGGGGGCCCCAAGAGACCCAGTACTTC
CASSLGRDRGPQETQYF